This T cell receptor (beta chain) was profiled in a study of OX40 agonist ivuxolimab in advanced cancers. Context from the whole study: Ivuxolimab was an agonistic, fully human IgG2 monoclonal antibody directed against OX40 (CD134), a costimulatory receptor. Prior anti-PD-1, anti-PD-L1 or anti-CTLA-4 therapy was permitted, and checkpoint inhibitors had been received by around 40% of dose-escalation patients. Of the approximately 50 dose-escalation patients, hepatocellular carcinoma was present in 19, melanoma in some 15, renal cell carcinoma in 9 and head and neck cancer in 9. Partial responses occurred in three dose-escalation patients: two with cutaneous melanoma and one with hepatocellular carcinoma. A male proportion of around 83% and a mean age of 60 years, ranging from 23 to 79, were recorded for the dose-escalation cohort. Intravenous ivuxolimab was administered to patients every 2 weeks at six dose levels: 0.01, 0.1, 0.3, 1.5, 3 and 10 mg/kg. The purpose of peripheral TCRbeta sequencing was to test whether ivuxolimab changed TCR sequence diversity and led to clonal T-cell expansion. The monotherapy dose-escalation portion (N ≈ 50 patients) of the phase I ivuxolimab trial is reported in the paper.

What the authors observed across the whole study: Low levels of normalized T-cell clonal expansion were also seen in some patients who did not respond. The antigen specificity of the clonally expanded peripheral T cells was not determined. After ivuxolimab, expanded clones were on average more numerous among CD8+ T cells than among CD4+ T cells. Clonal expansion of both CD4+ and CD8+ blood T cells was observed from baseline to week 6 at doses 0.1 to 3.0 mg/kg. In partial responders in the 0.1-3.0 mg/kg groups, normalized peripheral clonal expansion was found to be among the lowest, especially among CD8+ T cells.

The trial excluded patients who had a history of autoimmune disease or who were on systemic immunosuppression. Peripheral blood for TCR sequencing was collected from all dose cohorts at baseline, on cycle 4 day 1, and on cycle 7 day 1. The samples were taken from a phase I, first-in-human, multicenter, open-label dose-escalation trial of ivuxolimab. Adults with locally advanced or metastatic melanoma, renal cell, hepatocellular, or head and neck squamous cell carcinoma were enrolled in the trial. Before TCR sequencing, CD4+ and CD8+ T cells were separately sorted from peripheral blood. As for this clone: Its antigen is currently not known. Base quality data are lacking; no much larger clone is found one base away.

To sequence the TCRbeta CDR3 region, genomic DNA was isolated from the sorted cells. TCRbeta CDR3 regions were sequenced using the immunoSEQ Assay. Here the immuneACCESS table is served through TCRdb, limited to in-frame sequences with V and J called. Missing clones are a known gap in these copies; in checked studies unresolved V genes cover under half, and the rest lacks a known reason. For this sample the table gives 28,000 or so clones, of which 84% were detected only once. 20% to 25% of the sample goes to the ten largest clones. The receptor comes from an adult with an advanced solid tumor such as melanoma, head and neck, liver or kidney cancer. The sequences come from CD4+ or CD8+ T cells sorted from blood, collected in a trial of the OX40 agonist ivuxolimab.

The CDR3 protein: CASSLSYGSGNTIYF. Read as DNA, the sequence is TGTGCCAGCAGTTTATCCTACGGCTCTGGAAACACCATATATTTT. The sequence joins TRBV27 to TRBJ1-3; a confident D gene designation cannot be given. There are 15 amino acids in the CDR3, from cysteine to phenylalanine inclusive. Just CDR3 DNA is preserved here, 45 bases in frame from base 1. V and J are truncated by 0 bases and 0 bases respectively, leaving an intervening sequence of 6 bases. The germline V gene (reference sequence) provides CDR1 MNHEY and CDR2 SMNVEV.